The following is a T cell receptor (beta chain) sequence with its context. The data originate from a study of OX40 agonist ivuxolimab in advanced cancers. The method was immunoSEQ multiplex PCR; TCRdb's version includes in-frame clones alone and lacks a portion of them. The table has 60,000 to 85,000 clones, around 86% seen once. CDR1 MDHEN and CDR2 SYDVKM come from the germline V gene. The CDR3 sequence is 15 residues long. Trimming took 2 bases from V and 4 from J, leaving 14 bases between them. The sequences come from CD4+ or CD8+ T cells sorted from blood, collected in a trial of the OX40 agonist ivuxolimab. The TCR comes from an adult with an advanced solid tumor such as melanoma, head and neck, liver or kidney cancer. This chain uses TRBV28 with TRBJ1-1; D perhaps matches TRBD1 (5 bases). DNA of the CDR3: TGTGCCAGCAGTTTAGGGGGGGGTTGGGGCACTGAAGCTTTCTTT. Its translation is CASSLGGGWGTEAFF.